This TCR beta chain was retrieved from a study of early T cells in non-severe SARS-CoV-2 infection. In germline, CDR1 is SGHTA, CDR2 FQGNSA. This CDR3 has 15 amino acids. V dropped 2 bases and J dropped 4 bases, with 12 bases sitting between them. This clonotype showed up many times. TCRdb called the 5' RACE reads again in MiXCR, with one record for every CDR3 protein. The table has approximately 31,000 distinct CDR3 sequences, 6.6% seen once. The sample consisted of whole blood. J is TRBJ1-5 and V is TRBV7-2; D not resolved. The receptor was derived from an adult who was a healthcare worker with PCR-confirmed SARS-CoV-2 infection or an uninfected control (not recorded which). CDR3 loop: CASSLYSEKNQPQHF. As DNA, the CDR3 is TGTGCCAGCAGCTTATATTCCGAAAAAAATCAGCCCCAGCATTTT.